The next 23 T cell receptor beta chains were all read from a single sample in a study of T cell responses to AZD1222 COVID-19 vaccine. Assay: immunoSEQ multiplex PCR; the TCRdb copy retains only in-frame clones and omits some. The sample lists over 85,000 clones, 87% seen once, with 3.2% in the top ten. The specimen comprised peripheral blood, sampled on day 0 of AZD1222 vaccination. Receptors were obtained from an adult in good health.

The DNA for the CDR3 is TGTGCCATCAGTGAGTGGACTAGCGGGAGGCCGGACGAGCAGTACTTC. It translates to CAISEWTSGRPDEQYF. This chain joins TRBV10-3 and TRBJ2-7; TRBD2 matches at 14 bases. In germline, CDR1 is ENHRY, CDR2 SYGVKD. J was trimmed by 5 bases and V by 1 base; bases with no gene match: 4. The CDR3 totals 16 residues.

This CDR3 reads CASSLALAETQYF. In DNA form, the CDR3 reads TGTGCCAGCAGCTTAGCACTAGCGGAGACCCAGTACTTC. V gene TRBV7-8 combines with J gene TRBJ2-5; 7 positions agree with TRBD2. CDR1 SGHVS and CDR2 FQNEAQ come from the germline V gene. This CDR3 has 13 residues. Trimming cost V 0 bases and J 5 bases; bases outside gene matches: 0.

This clone was seen a handful of times. This chain links TRBV27 with TRBJ2-7; 9 nucleotides line up with TRBD1. Germline assignment: CDR1 MNHEY and CDR2 SMNVEV (reference sequence). The V segment lost 2 bases and the J segment 4 bases; nucleotides outside the gene matches: 3. This CDR3 comprises 14 residues. The CDR3 nucleotides read TGTGCCAGCAGTTTAGGGACAGGGAGGTACGAGCAGTACTTC. It specifies CASSLGTGRYEQYF.

This sequence joins TRBV6-2 or TRBV6-3 and TRBJ2-5, with TRBD2 identical over 10 bases. Germline CDR1 and CDR2: MNHEY and SVGEGT. The CDR3 extends over 16 amino acids. V trimming: 6 bases; J trimming: 5 bases; junction bases outside the gene matches: 12. The CDR3 nucleotides read TGTGCCAGCAGCTCTACAGGTCTAGCGGGGGCGGAGACCCAGTACTTC. Amino acids: CASSSTGLAGAETQYF.

A single count supports this clone. The chain links TRBV18 to TRBJ2-1, with D perhaps matching TRBD2 (6 bases). From germline, CDR1 is KGHSH and CDR2 LQKENI. CDR3 length: 15 amino acids. V dropped 6 bases and J dropped 7 bases, with 19 bases sitting between them. The CDR3 DNA reads TGTGCCAGCTCCTCGGCTCCGGGAGCTGGGAATGAGCAGTTCTTC. Translating gives CASSSAPGAGNEQFF. Full variable domain (missing parts from reference TRBV18 and TRBJ2-1): NAGVMQNPRHLVRRRGQEARLRCSPMKGHSHVYWYRQLPEEGLKFMVYLQKENIIDESGMPKERFSAEFPKEGPSILRIQQVVRGDSAAYFCASSSAPGAGNEQFFGPGTRLTVL.

The chain carries TRBV5-8 and TRBJ1-1; perhaps TRBD1 as D (5 bases). Trimming left V 4 bases short and J 8 bases short, with 15 bases between. CDR1 is SGHTS and CDR2 is YDEGEE in the germline V gene. The CDR3 contains 13 residues. CDR3 region: CASSRAQGREAFF. For the CDR3, the DNA is TGTGCCAGCAGCAGGGCCCAGGGAAGAGAAGCTTTCTTT.

The CDR3 region is CASSARGTTGGEQFF. For the CDR3, the DNA is TGTGCCAGCAGCGCTAGGGGGACTACGGGCGGTGAGCAGTTCTTC. This sequence joins TRBV7-2 and TRBJ2-1; D is possibly TRBD2 (7 bases). The CDR3 covers 15 residues. Germline V lookup: CDR1 SGHTA, CDR2 FQGNSA. V was shortened by 5 bases and J by 9 bases, with 20 bases between the two germline ends.

This chain links TRBV28 with TRBJ1-2, with a weak D call TRBD1 (6 bases). CDR1 is MDHEN, CDR2 SYDVKM, per germline. The CDR3 totals 13 residues. The germline V and J ends were trimmed by 6 bases and 4 bases, with 12 bases remaining between them. The CDR3 DNA follows: TGTGCCAGCAGGCCAGGGGCCATCTATGGCTACACCTTC. Its translation: CASRPGAIYGYTF.

The chain combines TRBV5-1 with TRBJ1-1, with unresolved D. The germline CDR1 and CDR2 sequences are SGHRS and YFSETQ. Trimming took off 0 bases at V and 1 base at J, with 10 bases between the two ends. The CDR3 is 15 residues long. CDR3 nucleotide sequence: TGCGCCAGCAGCTTGGCCGAGGGAGGGAACACTGAAGCTTTCTTT. Encoded protein: CASSLAEGGNTEAFF.

The chain employs TRBV5-4 and TRBJ1-1, with 7 bases that match TRBD1. The CDR3 has 15 amino acids. CDR1 and CDR2 (germline): SGHNT, YYREEE (reference sequence). The J segment lost 1 base and the V segment lost 2 bases, leaving 5 bases of the junction unmatched. The CDR3 here is CASSFPRGPNTEAFF. The CDR3, as DNA: TGTGCCAGCAGCTTCCCAAGGGGGCCGAACACTGAAGCTTTCTTT.

The genes are TRBV28 and TRBJ1-2, with D hard to call. CDR1 and CDR2 from the germline V gene are MDHEN and SYDVKM. V was clipped by 9 bases and J by 7 bases, with 9 bases between them. This CDR3 is 10 amino acids long. CDR3 loop: CASGRGGYTF. DNA of the CDR3: TGTGCCAGTGGACGGGGTGGCTACACCTTC.

There are a few counts of this clone. This sequence joins TRBV5-4 and TRBJ1-1; a weak D match, TRBD1 (5 bases). V was pared by 5 bases and J by 1 base, with 15 bases between. The CDR3 has 15 amino acids. Germline-derived CDR1 and CDR2 are SGHNT and YYREEE (reference sequence). The CDR3 DNA follows: TGTGCCAGCAGGGAGGGACTCTCGGAGAACACTGAAGCTTTCTTT. Translation: CASREGLSENTEAFF. The full variable domain, in which reference TRBV5-4 and TRBJ1-1 provide the parts outside the CDR3, is ETGVTQSPTHLIKTRGQQVTLRCSSQSGHNTVSWYQQALGQGPQFIFQYYREEENGRGNFPPRFSGLQFPNYSSELNVNALELDDSALYLCASREGLSENTEAFFGQGTRLTVV.

The chain is built from TRBV27 and TRBJ1-4, with a weak D call TRBD1 (6 bases). This CDR3 has 15 residues. Per germline, CDR1 MNHEY and CDR2 SMNVEV (reference sequence). V gave up 9 bases and J gave up 2 bases, with 16 bases separating them. CDR3 DNA: TGTGCCAGTTCACAGGGTTTCTTCACTAATGAAAAACTGTTTTTT. Its translation is CASSQGFFTNEKLFF. Full variable domain (missing parts from reference TRBV27 and TRBJ1-4): EAQVTQNPRYLITVTGKKLTVTCSQNMNHEYMSWYRQDPGLGLRQIYYSMNVEVTDKGDVPEGYKVSRKEKRNFPLILESPSPNQTSLYFCASSQGFFTNEKLFFGSGTQLSVL.

CDR3 protein: CASSRRGNADTQYF. CDR3 sequence (DNA): TGTGCCAGCAGCCGCAGGGGAAACGCAGATACGCAGTATTTT. The chain is built from TRBV11-1 and TRBJ2-3; tentative D call: TRBD1 (6 bases). Germline V gene data show CDR1 as SGHAT and CDR2 as FQDESV (reference sequence). The length of the CDR3 is 14 residues. Between the trimmed V and J ends, which lost 5 bases and 4 bases, there was a span of 13 bases.

The gene calls are TRBV11-1 and TRBJ2-7; maybe TRBD1 (6 bases). V gave up 1 base and J gave up 6 bases, with 7 bases separating them. The CDR3 is 12 amino acids. Germline assignment: CDR1 SGHAT and CDR2 FQDESV (reference sequence). CDR3 sequence (DNA): TGTGCCAGCAGCTTAGACAGGGTCGAGCAGTACTTC. Encoded protein: CASSLDRVEQYF.

The rearrangement joins TRBV7-9 to TRBJ1-3; 7 nucleotides line up with TRBD1. This CDR3 has 16 residues. Looked up from germline, CDR1 is SEHNR and CDR2 is FQNEAQ (reference sequence). The trim removed 1 base at V and 4 bases at J, leaving 7 bases unmatched. The CDR3 region has the DNA TGTGCCAGCAGCTTAGGGACAGGATTGTACGGAAACACCATATATTTT. This translates into CASSLGTGLYGNTIYF.

The chain employs TRBV24-1 and TRBJ1-5; 7 nucleotides agree with TRBD1. CDR1 and CDR2 (germline): KGHDR, SFDVKD. The CDR3 runs to 14 residues. Trimming took 5 bases from V and 5 from J; bases not matched to a gene: 5. CDR3 sequence reads: CATSGQGDDQPQHF. Written as DNA, the CDR3 is TGTGCCACCAGTGGGCAGGGGGACGATCAGCCCCAGCATTTT.

The genes are TRBV5-1 and TRBJ2-7, with a possible D match to TRBD2 (5 bases). The CDR3 runs 15 residues. V lost 0 bases to trimming and J lost 6 bases, with 16 bases between them. Germline CDR1 and CDR2: SGHRS and YFSETQ. CDR3 in DNA: TGCGCCAGCAGCTTGGCCGGACTCTGGACGGCCGAGCAGTACTTC. Its protein is CASSLAGLWTAEQYF.

This clone was counted a single time. V is TRBV6-6 and J is TRBJ2-2; D is ambiguous. In germline, CDR1 is MNHNY, CDR2 SVGAGI (reference sequence). This CDR3 spans 16 amino acids. V gave up 0 bases and J gave up 0 bases, with 8 bases separating them. The CDR3 coding sequence is TGTGCCAGCAGTTACTCGGTCCCCTCGAACACCGGGGAGCTGTTTTTT. Protein product: CASSYSVPSNTGELFF.

This chain uses TRBV25-1 with TRBJ1-5; D may be TRBD1 (5 bases). The CDR3 has 13 amino acids. Germline CDR1 and CDR2: MGHDK and SYGVNS. V was trimmed by 5 bases and J by 4 bases, leaving 9 bases between them. CDR3: CASSQDTNQPQHF. The CDR3 nucleotides are TGTGCCAGCAGTCAGGACACTAATCAGCCCCAGCATTTT.

This clone appeared once. The chain employs TRBV15 and TRBJ2-5; D is possibly TRBD1 (6 bases). Per germline, CDR1 LNHNV and CDR2 YYDKDF (reference sequence). Trimming took 1 base from V and 2 from J, leaving 8 bases between them. This CDR3 is 14 amino acids long. The CDR3 here is CATSRATGQETQYF. The CDR3 region has the DNA TGTGCCACCAGCAGAGCGACAGGACAAGAGACCCAGTACTTC. The full variable domain, completed using reference TRBV15 and TRBJ2-5, is DAMVIQNPRYQVTQFGKPVTLSCSQTLNHNVMYWYQQKSSQAPKLLFHYYDKDFNNEADTPDNFQSRRPNTSFCFLDIRSPGLGDTAMYLCATSRATGQETQYFGPGTRLLVL.

This chain joins TRBV27 and TRBJ2-7; TRBD1 agrees at 10 bases. Looked up from germline, CDR1 is MNHEY and CDR2 is SMNVEV (reference sequence). The CDR3 totals 16 residues. J was trimmed by 8 bases and V by 5 bases; bases with no gene match: 15. Here the CDR3 DNA reads TGTGCCAGCAGTGGAACCGGGACAGGGGAATTCAACAAGCAGTACTTC. It encodes CASSGTGTGEFNKQYF.

The chain combines TRBV24-1 with TRBJ2-4; TRBD1 matches at 7 bases. Germline V gene lookup returns CDR1 KGHDR and CDR2 SFDVKD. The CDR3 has 17 residues. Germline trimming cut 4 bases from V and 4 bases from J; bases unmatched to any gene: 12. This chain's CDR3 is CATSDSTGKGGKNIQYF. In DNA, the CDR3 is TGTGCCACCAGTGACTCGACAGGGAAGGGCGGGAAAAACATTCAGTACTTC.